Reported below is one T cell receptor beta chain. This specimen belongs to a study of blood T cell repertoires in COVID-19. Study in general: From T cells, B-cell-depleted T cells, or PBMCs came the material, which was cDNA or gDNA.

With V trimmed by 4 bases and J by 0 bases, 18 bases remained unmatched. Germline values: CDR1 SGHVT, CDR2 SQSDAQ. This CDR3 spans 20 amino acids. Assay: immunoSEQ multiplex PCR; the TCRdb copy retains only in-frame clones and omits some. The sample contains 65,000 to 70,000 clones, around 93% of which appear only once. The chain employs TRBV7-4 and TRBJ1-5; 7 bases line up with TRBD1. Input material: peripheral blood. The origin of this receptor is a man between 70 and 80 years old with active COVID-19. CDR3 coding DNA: TGTGCCAGCAGCTCTTTTCCCCCTCAGAGGGGGCCCAATAGCAATCAGCCCCAGCATTTT. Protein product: CASSSFPPQRGPNSNQPQHF.